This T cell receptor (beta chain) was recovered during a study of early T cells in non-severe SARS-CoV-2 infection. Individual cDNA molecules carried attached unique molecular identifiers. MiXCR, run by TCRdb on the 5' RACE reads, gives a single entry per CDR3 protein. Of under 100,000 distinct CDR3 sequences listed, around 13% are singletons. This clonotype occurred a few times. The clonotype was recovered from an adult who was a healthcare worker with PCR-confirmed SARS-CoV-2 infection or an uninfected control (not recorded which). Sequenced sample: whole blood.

CDR3 loop: CASSPYQDIGYTF. The CDR3 DNA reads TGTGCCAGCAGCCCTTATCAGGACATTGGCTACACCTTC. This chain uses TRBV7-2 with TRBJ1-2, with D maybe TRBD1 (5 bases). CDR1 SGHTA and CDR2 FQGNSA come from the germline V gene. Trimming pared 5 bases from V and 7 bases from J, leaving 14 bases between. This CDR3 contains 13 residues.